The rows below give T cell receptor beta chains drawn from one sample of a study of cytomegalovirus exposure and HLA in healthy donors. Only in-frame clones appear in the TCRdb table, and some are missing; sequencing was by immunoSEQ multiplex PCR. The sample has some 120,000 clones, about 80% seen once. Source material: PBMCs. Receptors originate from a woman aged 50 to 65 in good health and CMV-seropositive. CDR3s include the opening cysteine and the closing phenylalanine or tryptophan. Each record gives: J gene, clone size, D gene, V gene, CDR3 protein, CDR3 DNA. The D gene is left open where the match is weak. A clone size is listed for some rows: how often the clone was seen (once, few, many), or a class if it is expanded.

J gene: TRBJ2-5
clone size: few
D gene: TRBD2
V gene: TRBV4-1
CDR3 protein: CASSQGGAGWMKTQYF
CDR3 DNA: TGCGCCAGCAGCCAGGGAGGGGCAGGGTGGATGAAGACCCAGTACTTC

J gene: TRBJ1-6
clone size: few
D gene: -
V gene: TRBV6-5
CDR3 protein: CASSRTINNSPLHF
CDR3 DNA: TGTGCCAGCAGTCGGACTATAAATAATTCACCCCTCCACTTT

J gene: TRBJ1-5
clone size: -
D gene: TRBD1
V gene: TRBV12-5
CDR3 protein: CASGLGQGASQPQHF
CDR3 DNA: TGTGCTAGTGGTTTGGGCCAGGGGGCTTCTCAGCCCCAGCATTTT

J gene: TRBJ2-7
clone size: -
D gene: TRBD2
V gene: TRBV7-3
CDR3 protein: CASSLGGRWDEQYF
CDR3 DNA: TGTGCCAGCAGCTTAGGCGGGAGGTGGGACGAGCAGTACTTC

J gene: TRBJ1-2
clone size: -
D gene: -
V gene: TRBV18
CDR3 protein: CASSPLTEDYGYTF
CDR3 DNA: TGTGCCAGCTCACCGCTGACGGAGGACTATGGCTACACCTTC

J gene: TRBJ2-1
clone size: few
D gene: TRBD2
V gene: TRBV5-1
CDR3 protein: CASSSLLAGDNEQFF
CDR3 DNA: TGCGCCAGCAGCTCTCTCCTAGCGGGGGACAATGAGCAGTTCTTC

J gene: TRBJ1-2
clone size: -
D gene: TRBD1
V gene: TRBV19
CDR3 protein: CASQRQGAVGGYTF
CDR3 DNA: TGTGCCAGTCAGAGACAGGGGGCTGTAGGAGGCTACACCTTC

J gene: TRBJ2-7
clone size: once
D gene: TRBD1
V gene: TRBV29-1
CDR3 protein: CSVPGRGPYEQYF
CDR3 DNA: TGCAGCGTTCCTGGCAGGGGGCCCTACGAGCAGTACTTC

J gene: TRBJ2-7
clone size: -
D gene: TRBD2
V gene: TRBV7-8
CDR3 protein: CASSLAVLAGEQYF
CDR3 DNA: TGTGCCAGCAGCTTAGCGGTACTAGCGGGAGAACAGTACTTC

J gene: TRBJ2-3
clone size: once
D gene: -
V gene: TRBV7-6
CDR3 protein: CASSPGQGATDTQYF
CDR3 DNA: TGTGCCAGCAGCCCCGGTCAAGGGGCCACAGATACGCAGTATTTT

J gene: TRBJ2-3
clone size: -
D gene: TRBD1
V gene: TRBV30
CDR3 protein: CAKSTKGADTQYF
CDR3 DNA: TGTGCTAAATCGACCAAGGGGGCGGATACGCAGTATTTT

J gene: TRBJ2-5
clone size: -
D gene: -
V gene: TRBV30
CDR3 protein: CAWDSYNQETQYF
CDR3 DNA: TGTGCCTGGGACAGCTACAACCAAGAGACCCAGTACTTC